The 22 T cell receptor beta chains below were found in one sample sequenced in a study of T cells in Graves' hyperthyroidism and ophthalmopathy. Researchers amplified the TCR beta CDR3 regions from RNA transcripts. The HTBI primer set served for first-round RT-PCR of the TCR CDR3. A single record per CDR3 protein comes from TCRdb applying MiXCR to the multiplex PCR reads. In the table there are 500,000 to 600,000 distinct CDR3 sequences, 16% of which are singletons. The sequenced sample was blood. These receptors were obtained from a woman aged 18-30 years with Graves' hyperthyroidism.

With respect to this clonotype: This could be a read error, since a much larger clone is one nucleotide away. The rearrangement uses TRBV30 and TRBJ2-3; D perhaps matches TRBD2 (7 bases). The CDR3 consists of 14 residues. The germline CDR1 and CDR2 sequences are GTSNPN and SVGIG (reference sequence). Written as DNA, the CDR3 is TGTGCCTCCACGGGGGGCCTCGGTCCAGATGCGCAGTATTTT. Its translation: CASTGGLGPDAQYF. Drawing the rest from reference TRBV30 and TRBJ2-3, the complete variable domain is SQTIHQWPATLVQPVGSPLSLECTVEGTSNPNLYWYRQAAGRGLQLLFYSVGIGQISSEVPQNLSASRPQDRQFILSSKKLLLSDSGFYLCASTGGLGPDAQYFGPGTRLTVL.

V usage is TRBV6-5 and J usage is TRBJ2-3, with D unresolved. CDR3 length: 14 amino acids. V was pared by 4 bases and J by 7 bases, with 15 bases between. Germline V gene data show CDR1 as MNHEY and CDR2 as SVGAGI. CDR3 bases: TGTGCCAGCAGTTCCGGACCAACCCCATATACGCAGTATTTT. It codes for CASSSGPTPYTQYF.

A remark on this clonotype: Relative to the germline gene, one junction end is altered; a read error may explain this. The chain uses TRBV28 and TRBJ2-7; 9 bases map to TRBD1. The V gene's germline CDR1 is MDHEN and CDR2 SYDVKM. This CDR3 spans 15 amino acids. CDR3 protein: CTSSNRGPGFYEQYF. CDR3 sequence (DNA): TGTACCAGCAGCAACAGGGGGCCCGGGTTCTACGAGCAGTACTTC.

The chain has TRBV3-1 and TRBJ1-2, with a tentative D call TRBD1 (6 bases). From germline, CDR1 is LGHDT and CDR2 YNNKEL (reference sequence). The V gene lost 0 bases and the J gene lost 3 bases, with 23 bases spanning the gap. The CDR3 contains 19 residues. CDR3 in DNA: TGTGCCAGCAGCCAAGATAGGTATCGGGGGCGCGCCCTGGACTATGGCTACACCTTC. Its translation is CASSQDRYRGRALDYGYTF.

This clonotype was recorded many times. V usage is TRBV6-2 or TRBV6-3 and J usage is TRBJ2-1, with D maybe TRBD1 (5 bases). V lost 5 bases, J lost 0 bases, and 8 bases lay in between. Germline values: CDR1 MNHEY, CDR2 SVGEGT. The CDR3 runs to 14 residues. This CDR3 reads CASSGRDSYNEQFF. The CDR3 DNA reads TGTGCCAGCAGTGGCAGGGACTCCTACAATGAGCAGTTCTTC.

V is TRBV19 and J is TRBJ2-1; 7 bases fit TRBD2. Germline CDR1 is LNHDA and CDR2 is SQIVND (reference sequence). The CDR3 consists of 16 residues. Losses at the gene ends were 3 bases for V and 2 bases for J; bases not matched to a gene: 7. The CDR3: CASSISSGPPYNEQFF. The DNA of the CDR3 is TGTGCCAGTAGTATTTCTAGCGGTCCTCCCTACAATGAGCAGTTCTTC.

To note about this clonotype: A much larger clone lies a single base off, so this may be a read error. The chain combines TRBV20-1 with TRBJ2-5; TRBD1 matches at 7 bases. Per germline, CDR1 DFQATT and CDR2 SNEGSKA (reference sequence). The CDR3 runs 15 residues. The CDR3 region is CSARDSGGIQEAQYF. CDR3 in DNA: TGCAGTGCTAGAGATTCAGGGGGTATTCAAGAGGCCCAGTACTTC.

The sample holds many counts of this clonotype. This sequence joins TRBV12-3 or TRBV12-4 and TRBJ1-5, with D possibly being TRBD1 (6 bases). V was shortened by 8 bases and J by 4 bases, with 18 bases between the two germline ends. CDR3 size: 15 residues. The CDR3 sequence: CASQRTGGPNQPQHF. The DNA for the CDR3 is TGTGCCAGCCAAAGGACGGGGGGGCCTAATCAGCCCCAGCATTTT.

This clonotype occurred many times. This chain uses TRBV27 with TRBJ2-3; a weak D match, TRBD2 (6 bases). The CDR3 has 17 residues. CDR1 and CDR2 (germline): MNHEY, SMNVEV (reference sequence). The ends were cut back, 2 bases at V and 0 bases at J, with 15 bases in the middle. CDR3 sequence: CASSLQGRGGSTDTQYF. The CDR3 region has the DNA TGTGCCAGCAGTTTACAAGGGCGGGGCGGAAGCACAGATACGCAGTATTTT.

This clonotype occurred many times. The chain combines TRBV2 with TRBJ1-1; D gene ambiguous. Germline lookup yields CDR1 SNHLY and CDR2 FYNNEI. CDR3 length: 13 residues. V lost 4 bases and J lost 4, with 10 bases in between. The CDR3 loop reads CASSGLWGTEAFF. CDR3 DNA sequence: TGTGCCAGCAGTGGGTTGTGGGGCACTGAAGCTTTCTTT.

This clonotype was seen many times. The chain is built from TRBV28 and TRBJ2-7, with 11 bases lining up with TRBD1. V lost 5 bases, J lost 4 bases, and 7 bases stayed unmatched. CDR3 length equals 15 residues. CDR1 is MDHEN, CDR2 SYDVKM, per germline. CDR3: CASSPPDRGQYEQYF. The CDR3 DNA follows: TGTGCCAGCAGTCCCCCGGACAGGGGGCAGTACGAGCAGTACTTC.

This clonotype showed up many times. V gene TRBV7-9 combines with J gene TRBJ2-7; D possibly corresponds to TRBD2 (5 bases). The germline V gene has CDR1 SEHNR and CDR2 FQNEAQ (reference sequence). The CDR3 length is 15 residues. Trimming removed 2 bases at V and 2 bases at J, with 13 bases between. CDR3: CASSLKVIGAYEQYF. CDR3 sequence (DNA): TGTGCCAGCAGCTTAAAGGTCATCGGGGCCTACGAGCAGTACTTC.

The chain has TRBV19 and TRBJ1-2; tentative D call: TRBD1 (6 bases). Germline V gives CDR1 LNHDA, CDR2 SQIVND (reference sequence). The V and J ends lost 6 bases and 4 bases respectively, with 18 bases between them. The CDR3 is 15 residues long. Here the CDR3 reads CASRETGFSSYGYTF. The CDR3 DNA reads as TGTGCCAGTAGAGAGACAGGTTTCTCCTCCTATGGCTACACCTTC.

This sequence joins TRBV15 and TRBJ2-5, with 8 bases aligning to TRBD1. The CDR3 totals 15 residues. V lost 0 bases to trimming and J lost 3 bases; unmatched junction nucleotides: 3. Germline lookup yields CDR1 LNHNV and CDR2 YYDKDF (reference sequence). The DNA of the CDR3 is TGTGCCACCAGCAGAGATCCGACAGGGGAAGAGACCCAGTACTTC. This codes for CATSRDPTGEETQYF.

This clonotype has more than one count but fewer than ten. CDR3 in amino acids: CASSVEQGATNEKLFF. DNA for the CDR3: TGTGCCAGCAGCGTCGAACAGGGTGCAACTAATGAAAAACTGTTTTTT. The gene calls are TRBV9 and TRBJ1-4; tentatively, D is TRBD1 (6 bases). Trimming shortened V by 2 bases and J by 0 bases, and 11 bases separated the two germline ends. This CDR3 is built from 16 residues. Germline V gene lookup returns CDR1 SGDLS and CDR2 YYNGEE.

On this clonotype: A much bigger clone sits one base away, suggesting this may be a read error. J is TRBJ2-7 and V is TRBV3-1; tentative D call: TRBD2 (5 bases). CDR1 and CDR2 from the germline V gene are LGHDT and YNNKEL (reference sequence). The CDR3 contains 15 residues. This CDR3 reads CASSHDSVKDYERYF. The CDR3 coding sequence is TGTGCCAGCAGCCACGATTCGGTTAAAGACTACGAGCGGTACTTC.

The CDR3 bases are TGCAGTGCTAACCTCCGGGACCAGCCCCAGCATTTT. Translating gives CSANLRDQPQHF. This chain uses TRBV20-1 with TRBJ1-5; possibly TRBD1 for D (5 bases). V shed 4 bases and J shed 7 bases, with 11 bases lying between them. CDR3 length: 12 amino acids. Germline-derived CDR1 and CDR2 are DFQATT and SNEGSKA (reference sequence).

V and J are TRBV20-1 and TRBJ2-5, with D possibly being TRBD1 or TRBD2 (5 bases each). CDR1 DFQATT and CDR2 SNEGSKA come from the germline V gene (reference sequence). Trimming left V 3 bases short and J 5 bases short, with 13 bases between. The CDR3 runs to 13 residues. In nucleotides, the CDR3 is TGCAGTGCTAGTAGTCGGGGCGGGGAGACCCAGTACTTC. This codes for CSASSRGGETQYF.

This clonotype appeared a few times. The J gene is TRBJ2-7, the V gene TRBV4-1, with D possibly TRBD1 on 5 matching bases. Trimming took 1 base from V and 3 from J, leaving 7 bases between them. Looked up from germline, CDR1 is MGHRA and CDR2 is YSYEKL. CDR3 length equals 13 residues. As DNA, the CDR3 is TGCGCCAGCAGCCAAGGACAGTTCTACGAGCAGTACTTC. Translating gives CASSQGQFYEQYF.

Many counts were recorded for this clonotype. A much larger clone is a single base away; this may be a read error. This chain connects TRBV2 to TRBJ1-5; D call uncertain. The CDR3 totals 12 residues. Germline loops: CDR1 SNHLY, CDR2 FYNNEI. V lost 6 bases, J lost 4 bases, and 7 bases lay in between. The CDR3 DNA sequence: TGTGCCAGCAGACAAGGGAATCAGCCCCAGCATTTT. Its translation: CASRQGNQPQHF. Full variable domain (remainder filled in from reference TRBV2 and TRBJ1-5): EPEVTQTPSHQVTQMGQEVILRCVPISNHLYFYWYRQILGQKVEFLVSFYNNEISEKSEIFDDQFSVERPDGSNFTLKIRSTKLEDSAMYFCASRQGNQPQHFGDGTRLSIL.

There are a few counts of this clonotype. The chain combines TRBV6-1 with TRBJ1-2; 8 bases are shared with TRBD1. The trim removed 6 bases at V and 8 bases at J, leaving 8 bases unmatched. CDR1 MNHNS and CDR2 SASEGT come from the germline V gene. The CDR3 totals 13 residues. In DNA form, the CDR3 reads TGTGCCAGCAGCACTGACAGGGGAAGAGGCTACACCTTC. Residues: CASSTDRGRGYTF.

The sample holds a few counts of this clonotype. The chain links TRBV7-9 to TRBJ2-1; no definite D call. The CDR3 runs to 16 residues. CDR1 and CDR2 (germline): SEHNR, FQNEAQ (reference sequence). V was pared by 2 bases and J by 5 bases, with 16 bases between. CDR3 protein: CASSLLPGTDNNEQFF. The CDR3, as DNA: TGTGCCAGCAGCTTATTACCTGGAACAGATAACAATGAGCAGTTCTTC.